This T cell receptor (beta chain) appears in the sequencing data of a study of T cells in Graves' hyperthyroidism and ophthalmopathy. Study-level information: Before treatment of any kind, peripheral blood was taken at initial diagnosis. Findings and caveats of the study: Peripheral blood also featured most of the thyroid clonotypes expanded above 0.001. Model output signaled ophthalmopathy a median around 6.9 months ahead of onset.

This clonotype was seen ten or more times. Its antigen remains unidentified. Amplification targeted TCR beta CDR3 regions from RNA transcripts. Primed by the HTBI set, a first-round RT-PCR was run on the TCR CDR3. Using its own MiXCR run on the multiplex PCR reads, TCRdb lists one record per CDR3 protein. Here the sample spans approximately 380,000 distinct CDR3 sequences, over 15% being singletons. Sequenced: blood. This clonotype was obtained from a woman younger than 35 with Graves' hyperthyroidism.

The CDR3 DNA reads TGTGCCAGCAGCTTACAGGGGGCAGGCTATGGCTACACCTTC. Its translation: CASSLQGAGYGYTF. This rearrangement joins TRBV7-3 to TRBJ1-2, with 8 bases that match TRBD1. V lost 2 bases to trimming and J lost 4 bases; unmatched junction nucleotides: 3. The CDR3 totals 14 residues. CDR1 is SGHTA, CDR2 FQGTGA, per germline.